Listed below are T cell receptor beta chains from one sample, sequenced in a study of blood T cell repertoires in COVID-19. Using immunoSEQ multiplex PCR, the repertoire was profiled, and TCRdb retains in-frame clones only, with some absent. The sample yields about 220,000 clones, 70% to 90% seen once. What was sequenced was PBMCs or T cells enriched from blood (not recorded which). These receptors all come from a woman in her forties or fifties with acute COVID-19. CDR3s include the opening cysteine and the closing phenylalanine or tryptophan. A D gene is named only where the DNA matches it firmly. Clone size appears in some rows only: once, few, many, or a class for an expanded clone.

d_call: .; v_call: TRBV29-1; clone_size: few; j_call: TRBJ1-5; cdr3_aa: CSSPSEFNQPQHF
d_call: TRBD1; v_call: TRBV5-4; clone_size: .; j_call: TRBJ2-2; cdr3_aa: CASSLDLGQSVNTGELFF
d_call: .; v_call: TRBV15; clone_size: .; j_call: TRBJ2-5; cdr3_aa: CATAGTEGETQYF
d_call: .; v_call: TRBV6-6; clone_size: few; j_call: TRBJ1-6; cdr3_aa: CASSRGGPNSPLHF
d_call: .; v_call: TRBV18; clone_size: .; j_call: TRBJ2-3; cdr3_aa: CASSQLASTDTQYF
d_call: TRBD1; v_call: TRBV19; clone_size: few; j_call: TRBJ1-5; cdr3_aa: CASSMGQPNQPQHF
d_call: .; v_call: TRBV5-1; clone_size: .; j_call: TRBJ1-5; cdr3_aa: CASSLGPNSNQPQHF
d_call: .; v_call: TRBV2; clone_size: .; j_call: TRBJ2-1; cdr3_aa: CASSEGGFSYNEQFF
d_call: .; v_call: TRBV6-5; clone_size: .; j_call: TRBJ2-3; cdr3_aa: CASSYYGGQGTQYF
d_call: .; v_call: TRBV6-4; clone_size: .; j_call: TRBJ2-3; cdr3_aa: CASSREYGTDTQYF
d_call: TRBD1; v_call: TRBV27; clone_size: .; j_call: TRBJ1-1; cdr3_aa: CASREGQGRTEAFF
d_call: TRBD1; v_call: TRBV5-5; clone_size: once; j_call: TRBJ2-2; cdr3_aa: CASSLWTGDFAGELFF
d_call: TRBD2; v_call: TRBV5-5; clone_size: .; j_call: TRBJ2-2; cdr3_aa: CASSMTSGRNTGELFF
d_call: .; v_call: TRBV7-2; clone_size: .; j_call: TRBJ1-5; cdr3_aa: CASSLGRGGQPQHF
d_call: .; v_call: TRBV19; clone_size: .; j_call: TRBJ1-2; cdr3_aa: CASRPSGESDGYTF
d_call: TRBD2; v_call: TRBV27; clone_size: .; j_call: TRBJ2-1; cdr3_aa: CASSFAGVGEQFF
d_call: TRBD1; v_call: TRBV3-1/TRBV3-2; clone_size: once; j_call: TRBJ2-7; cdr3_aa: CASSRTGTGGYEQYF
d_call: .; v_call: TRBV19; clone_size: .; j_call: TRBJ2-1; cdr3_aa: CASTHRDKYNEQFF
d_call: TRBD1; v_call: TRBV3-1/TRBV3-2; clone_size: .; j_call: TRBJ1-1; cdr3_aa: CASRRQGTNTEAFF
d_call: TRBD1; v_call: TRBV28; clone_size: .; j_call: TRBJ1-1; cdr3_aa: CASSLRTGSKAFF
d_call: .; v_call: TRBV4-3; clone_size: .; j_call: TRBJ2-7; cdr3_aa: CASSQDNPHSYEQYF
d_call: TRBD1; v_call: TRBV9; clone_size: .; j_call: TRBJ1-5; cdr3_aa: CASTPCPGGQGFQPQHF
d_call: .; v_call: TRBV21-1; clone_size: once; j_call: TRBJ2-7; cdr3_aa: CARLAGGEYEQYF
d_call: .; v_call: TRBV19; clone_size: .; j_call: TRBJ2-7; cdr3_aa: CASSEGHAMSSYEQYF
d_call: .; v_call: TRBV3-1/TRBV3-2; clone_size: .; j_call: TRBJ2-5; cdr3_aa: CASSQATGLAQYF
d_call: .; v_call: TRBV4-3; clone_size: once; j_call: TRBJ2-7; cdr3_aa: CASSQSSRVSYEQYF